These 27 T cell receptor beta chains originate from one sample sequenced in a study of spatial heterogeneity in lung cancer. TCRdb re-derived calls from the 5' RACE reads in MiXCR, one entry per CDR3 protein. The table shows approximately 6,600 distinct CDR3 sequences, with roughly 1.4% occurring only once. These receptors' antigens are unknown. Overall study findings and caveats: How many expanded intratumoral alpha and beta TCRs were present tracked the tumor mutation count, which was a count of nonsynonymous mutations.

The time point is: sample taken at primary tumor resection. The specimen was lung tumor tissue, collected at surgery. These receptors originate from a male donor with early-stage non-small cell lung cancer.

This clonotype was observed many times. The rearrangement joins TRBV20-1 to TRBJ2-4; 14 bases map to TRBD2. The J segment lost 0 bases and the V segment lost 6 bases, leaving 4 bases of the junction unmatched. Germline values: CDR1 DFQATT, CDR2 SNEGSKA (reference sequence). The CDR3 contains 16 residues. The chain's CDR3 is CSALGLAGGAKNIQYF. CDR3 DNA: TGCAGTGCCCTCGGACTAGCGGGGGGAGCCAAAAACATTCAGTACTTC.

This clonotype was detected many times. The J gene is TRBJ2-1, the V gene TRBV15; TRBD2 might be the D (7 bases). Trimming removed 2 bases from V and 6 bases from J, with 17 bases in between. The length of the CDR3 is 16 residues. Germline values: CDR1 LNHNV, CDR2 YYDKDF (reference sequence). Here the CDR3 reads CATSRQQGGKRNEQFF. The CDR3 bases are TGTGCCACCAGCAGACAACAGGGAGGGAAACGCAATGAGCAGTTCTTC.

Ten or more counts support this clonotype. The chain's CDR3 is CASSYLSNEQFF. The CDR3 DNA reads as TGTGCCAGCAGCTACCTCAGCAATGAGCAGTTCTTC. V gene TRBV11-2 combines with J gene TRBJ2-1; no definite D call. Trimming took 4 bases from V and 6 from J, leaving 7 bases between them. Looked up from germline, CDR1 is SGHAT and CDR2 is FQNNGV. This CDR3 is built from 12 residues.

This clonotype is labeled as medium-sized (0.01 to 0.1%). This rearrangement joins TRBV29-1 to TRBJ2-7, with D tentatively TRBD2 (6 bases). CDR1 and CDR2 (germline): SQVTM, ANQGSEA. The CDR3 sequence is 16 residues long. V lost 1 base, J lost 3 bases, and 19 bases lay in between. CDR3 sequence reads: CSVEVRGTGGVYEQYF. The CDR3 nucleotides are TGCAGCGTTGAAGTTAGGGGAACCGGGGGAGTCTACGAGCAGTACTTC.

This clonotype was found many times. The DNA of the CDR3 is TGTGCCAGTCGGGGGGCGGGAAGCACTGAAGCTTTCTTT. Its translation is CASRGAGSTEAFF. This chain links TRBV10-3 with TRBJ1-1, with a tentative D call TRBD1 (6 bases). This CDR3 is built from 13 residues. Trimming took off 10 bases at V and 4 bases at J, with 16 bases between the two ends. In germline, CDR1 is ENHRY, CDR2 SYGVKD.

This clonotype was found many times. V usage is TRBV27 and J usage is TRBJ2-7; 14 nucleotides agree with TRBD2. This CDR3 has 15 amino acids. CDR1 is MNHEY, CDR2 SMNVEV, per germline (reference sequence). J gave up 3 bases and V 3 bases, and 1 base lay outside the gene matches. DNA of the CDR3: TGTGCCAGCAGTTTCGGGACTAGCGGGGGCTACGAGCAGTACTTC. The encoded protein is CASSFGTSGGYEQYF.

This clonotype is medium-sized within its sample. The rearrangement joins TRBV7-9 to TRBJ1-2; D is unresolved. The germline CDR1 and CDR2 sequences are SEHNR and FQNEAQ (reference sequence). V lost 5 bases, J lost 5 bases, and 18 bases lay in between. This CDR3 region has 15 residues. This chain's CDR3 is CASSLDVLLSYGYTF. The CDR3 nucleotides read TGTGCCAGCAGCCTCGACGTACTACTTTCTTATGGCTACACCTTC.

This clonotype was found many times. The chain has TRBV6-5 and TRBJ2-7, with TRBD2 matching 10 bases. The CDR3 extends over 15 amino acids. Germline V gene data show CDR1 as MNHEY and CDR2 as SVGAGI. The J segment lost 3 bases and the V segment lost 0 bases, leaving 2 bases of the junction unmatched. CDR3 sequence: CASSYSLAGGYEQYF. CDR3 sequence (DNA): TGTGCCAGCAGTTACTCGTTAGCGGGGGGCTACGAGCAGTACTTC.

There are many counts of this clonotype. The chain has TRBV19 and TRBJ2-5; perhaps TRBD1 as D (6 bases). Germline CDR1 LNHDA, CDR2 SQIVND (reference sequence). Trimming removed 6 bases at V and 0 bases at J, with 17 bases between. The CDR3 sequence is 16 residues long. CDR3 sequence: CASRRQANPYQETQYF. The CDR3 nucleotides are TGTGCCAGTAGAAGACAGGCCAACCCGTACCAAGAGACCCAGTACTTC.

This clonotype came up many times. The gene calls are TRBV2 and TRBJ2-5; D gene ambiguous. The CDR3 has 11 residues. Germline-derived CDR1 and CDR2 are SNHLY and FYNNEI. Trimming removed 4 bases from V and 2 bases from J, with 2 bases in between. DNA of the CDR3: TGTGCCAGCAGTGCACAAGAGACCCAGTACTTC. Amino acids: CASSAQETQYF.

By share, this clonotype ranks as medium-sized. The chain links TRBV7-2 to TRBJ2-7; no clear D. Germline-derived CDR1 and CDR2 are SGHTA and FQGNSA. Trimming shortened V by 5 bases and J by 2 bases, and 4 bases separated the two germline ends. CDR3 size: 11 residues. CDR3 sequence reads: CASSPAYEQYF. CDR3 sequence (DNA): TGTGCCAGCAGCCCAGCCTACGAGCAGTACTTC.

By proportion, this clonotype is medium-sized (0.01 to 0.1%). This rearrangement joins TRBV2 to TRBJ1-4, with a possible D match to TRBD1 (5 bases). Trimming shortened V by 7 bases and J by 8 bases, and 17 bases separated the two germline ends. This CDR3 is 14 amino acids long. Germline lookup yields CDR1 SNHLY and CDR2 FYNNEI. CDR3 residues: CASNREAWGEKLFF. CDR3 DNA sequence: TGTGCCAGCAATCGGGAGGCCTGGGGGGAAAAACTGTTTTTT. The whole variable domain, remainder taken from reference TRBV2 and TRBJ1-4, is EPEVTQTPSHQVTQMGQEVILRCVPISNHLYFYWYRQILGQKVEFLVSFYNNEISEKSEIFDDQFSVERPDGSNFTLKIRSTKLEDSAMYFCASNREAWGEKLFFGSGTQLSVL.

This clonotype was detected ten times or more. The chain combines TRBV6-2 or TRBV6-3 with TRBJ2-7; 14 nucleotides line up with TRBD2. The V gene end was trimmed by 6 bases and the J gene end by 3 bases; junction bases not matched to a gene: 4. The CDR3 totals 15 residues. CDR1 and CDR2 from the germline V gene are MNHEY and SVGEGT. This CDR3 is CASSRGLAGVYEQYF. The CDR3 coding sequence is TGTGCCAGCAGCAGGGGACTAGCGGGAGTCTACGAGCAGTACTTC.

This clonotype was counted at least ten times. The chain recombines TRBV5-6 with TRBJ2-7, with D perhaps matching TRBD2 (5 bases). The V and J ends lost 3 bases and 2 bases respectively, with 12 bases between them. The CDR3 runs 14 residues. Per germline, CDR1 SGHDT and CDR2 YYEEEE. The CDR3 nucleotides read TGTGCCAGCAGCTGGGGATCCGGGACCTACGAGCAGTACTTC. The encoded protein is CASSWGSGTYEQYF.

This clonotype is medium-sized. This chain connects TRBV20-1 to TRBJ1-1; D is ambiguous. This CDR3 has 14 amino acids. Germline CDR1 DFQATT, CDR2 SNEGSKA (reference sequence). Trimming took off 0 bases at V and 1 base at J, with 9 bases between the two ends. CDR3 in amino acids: CSARDMSGNTEAFF. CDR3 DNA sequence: TGCAGTGCTAGAGATATGTCCGGGAACACTGAAGCTTTCTTT.

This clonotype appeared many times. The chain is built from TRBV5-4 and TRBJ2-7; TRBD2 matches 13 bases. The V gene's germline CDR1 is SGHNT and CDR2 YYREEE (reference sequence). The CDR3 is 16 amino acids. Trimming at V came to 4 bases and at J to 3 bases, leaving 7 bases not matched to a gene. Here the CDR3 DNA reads TGTGCCAGCAGCCCGGGACTAGCGGGGATCCTCTACGAGCAGTACTTC. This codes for CASSPGLAGILYEQYF.

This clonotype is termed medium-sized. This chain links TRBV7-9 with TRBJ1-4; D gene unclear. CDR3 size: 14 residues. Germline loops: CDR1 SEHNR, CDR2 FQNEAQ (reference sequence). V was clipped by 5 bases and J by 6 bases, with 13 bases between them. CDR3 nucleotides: TGTGCCAGCAGCCCCAAAGGACGGGATGAAAAACTGTTTTTT. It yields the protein CASSPKGRDEKLFF.

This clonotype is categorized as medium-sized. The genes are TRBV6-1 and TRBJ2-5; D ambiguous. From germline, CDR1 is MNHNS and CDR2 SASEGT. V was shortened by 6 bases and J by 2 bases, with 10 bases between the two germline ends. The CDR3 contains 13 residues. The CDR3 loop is CASSKIGQETQYF. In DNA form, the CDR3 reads TGTGCCAGCAGCAAAATTGGGCAAGAGACCCAGTACTTC.

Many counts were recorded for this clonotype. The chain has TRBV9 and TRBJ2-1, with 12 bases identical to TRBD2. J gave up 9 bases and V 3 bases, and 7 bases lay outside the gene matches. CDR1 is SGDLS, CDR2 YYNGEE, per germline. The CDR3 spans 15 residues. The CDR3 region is CASSELAGGPGEQFF. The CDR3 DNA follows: TGTGCCAGCAGCGAACTAGCGGGGGGCCCCGGTGAGCAGTTCTTC.

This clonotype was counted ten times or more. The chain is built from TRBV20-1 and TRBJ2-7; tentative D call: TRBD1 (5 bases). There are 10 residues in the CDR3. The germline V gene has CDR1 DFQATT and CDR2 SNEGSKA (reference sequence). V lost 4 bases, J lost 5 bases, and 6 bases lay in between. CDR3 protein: CSAKGHEQYF. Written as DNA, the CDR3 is TGCAGTGCTAAGGGGCACGAGCAGTACTTC.

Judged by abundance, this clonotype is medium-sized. The CDR3 here is CASSLEQGQTQYF. Written as DNA, the CDR3 is TGTGCCAGCAGCTTAGAACAGGGGCAGACCCAGTACTTC. This chain joins TRBV7-9 and TRBJ2-5; 7 bases are a match to TRBD1. V lost 1 base and J lost 6; bases outside the gene matches: 2. CDR1 and CDR2 from the germline V gene are SEHNR and FQNEAQ (reference sequence). There are 13 residues in the CDR3.

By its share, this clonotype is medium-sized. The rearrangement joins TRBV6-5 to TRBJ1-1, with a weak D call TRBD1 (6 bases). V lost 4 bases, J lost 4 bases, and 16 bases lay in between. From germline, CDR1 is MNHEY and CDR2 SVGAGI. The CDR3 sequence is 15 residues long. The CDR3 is CASSSSRGRGTEAFF. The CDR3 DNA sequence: TGTGCCAGCAGTTCTTCCAGGGGCAGAGGCACTGAAGCTTTCTTT.

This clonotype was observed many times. CDR3 DNA sequence: TGTGCCAGCAGCTCTAGCGGGCCGGACCACAATGAGCAGTTCTTC. Encoded protein: CASSSSGPDHNEQFF. J is TRBJ2-1 and V is TRBV5-4; 8 bases agree with TRBD2. The CDR3 length is 15 residues. V lost 3 bases, J lost 5 bases, and 7 bases stayed unmatched. Germline CDR1 is SGHNT and CDR2 is YYREEE (reference sequence). The entire variable domain, with the rest obtained from reference TRBV5-4 and TRBJ2-1, is as follows: ETGVTQSPTHLIKTRGQQVTLRCSSQSGHNTVSWYQQALGQGPQFIFQYYREEENGRGNFPPRFSGLQFPNYSSELNVNALELDDSALYLCASSSSGPDHNEQFFGPGTRLTVL.

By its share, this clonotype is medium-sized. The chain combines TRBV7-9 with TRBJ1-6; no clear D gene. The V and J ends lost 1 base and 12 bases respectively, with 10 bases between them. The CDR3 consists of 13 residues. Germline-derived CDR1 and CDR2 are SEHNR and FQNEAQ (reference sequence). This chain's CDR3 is CASSLGGSEPLHF. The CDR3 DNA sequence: TGTGCCAGCAGCTTAGGTGGCAGTGAACCCCTCCACTTT.

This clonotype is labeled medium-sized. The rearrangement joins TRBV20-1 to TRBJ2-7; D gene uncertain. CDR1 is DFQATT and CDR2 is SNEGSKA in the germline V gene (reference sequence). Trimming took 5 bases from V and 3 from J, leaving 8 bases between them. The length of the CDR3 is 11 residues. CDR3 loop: CSAVWGYEQYF. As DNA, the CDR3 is TGCAGTGCTGTGTGGGGCTACGAGCAGTACTTC.

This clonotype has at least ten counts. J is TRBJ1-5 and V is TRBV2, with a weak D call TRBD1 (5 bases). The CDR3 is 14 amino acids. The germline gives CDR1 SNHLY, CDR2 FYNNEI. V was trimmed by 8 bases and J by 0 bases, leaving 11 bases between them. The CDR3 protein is CASCQDISNQPQHF. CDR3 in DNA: TGTGCCAGCTGTCAGGACATTAGCAATCAGCCCCAGCATTTT.

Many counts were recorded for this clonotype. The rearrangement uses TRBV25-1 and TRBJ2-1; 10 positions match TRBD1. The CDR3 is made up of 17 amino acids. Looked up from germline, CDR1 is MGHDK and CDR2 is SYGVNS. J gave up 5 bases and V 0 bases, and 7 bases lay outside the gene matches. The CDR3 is CASSEYAGQGIDNEQFF. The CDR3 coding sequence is TGTGCCAGCAGTGAATACGCGGGACAGGGGATCGACAATGAGCAGTTCTTC.